This T cell receptor (beta chain) was recorded in a study of T cell responses to AZD1222 COVID-19 vaccine. The table came from immunoSEQ multiplex PCR; TCRdb's copy has only in-frame clones and leaves some out. The sample comprises around 70,000 clones, nearly 90% of which are singletons, and approximately 1.2% rests with the top ten. The germline V and J ends were trimmed by 2 bases and 5 bases, with 13 bases remaining between them. CDR3 size: 14 residues. CDR1 is MNHEY, CDR2 SVGAGI, per germline. This TCR was sampled from an adult who received the AZD1222 COVID-19 vaccine. The specimen was peripheral blood, collected 28 days after the second AZD1222 dose. The V gene is TRBV6-5, the J gene TRBJ2-7; weak D call: TRBD1 (7 bases). The DNA for the CDR3 is TGTGCCAGCAGTTACCCTGGAGGGGGCCACGAGCAGTACTTC. Its translation is CASSYPGGGHEQYF.